These T cell receptor beta chains were read from a single sample in a study of shared clonotypes between healthy human individuals. Here immunoSEQ multiplex PCR was the method, and the copy in TCRdb shows in-frame clones only, minus some. The repertoire holds fewer than 1 million clones, with approximately 97% as singletons. Specimen: naive CD8+ T cells sorted from blood. The receptor set was obtained from a man younger than 45 in good health. CDR3s leave out the opening cysteine and the closing phenylalanine or tryptophan. A D gene is named only where the DNA matches it firmly. Size values are once, few and many counts, or a class for expanded clones, and some rows have none.

d_call,v_call,clone_size,j_call,cdr3_aa
TRBD2,TRBV7-8,.,TRBJ2-5,ASTKTSGRIGETQY
TRBD2,TRBV27,.,TRBJ2-5,ASSQLAGGSQETQY
TRBD2,TRBV14,.,TRBJ2-1,ASSPVAGAVNNEQF
TRBD1,TRBV5-1,.,TRBJ2-2,ASSHRQGGTGELF
.,TRBV11-2,.,TRBJ2-7,ASSSRYRETSYEQY
.,TRBV30,.,TRBJ1-1,AWSLMEGLRTEAF
.,TRBV5-6,few,TRBJ1-2,ASSLFVGEVINYGYT
TRBD2,TRBV9,.,TRBJ2-1,ASSVGASGRAYNEQF
.,TRBV9,.,TRBJ2-3,ASSVGPRVIDTQY
.,TRBV14,.,TRBJ2-5,ASSQRREETQY
TRBD2,TRBV29-1,.,TRBJ2-1,SVEASTSGINEQF
.,TRBV11-2,.,TRBJ2-2,ASSLSGPGGELF
.,TRBV20-1,.,TRBJ2-7,SALFVDEQY
TRBD2,TRBV18,few,TRBJ2-7,ASSPGTSDYYEQY
.,TRBV5-1,.,TRBJ2-1,ASSSGDRESYNEQF
TRBD1,TRBV4-1,.,TRBJ1-4,ASGGQGEKLF
.,TRBV30,.,TRBJ1-2,AWEARGAGYT
.,TRBV27,.,TRBJ2-7,ASSLDGFEQY
.,TRBV27,once,TRBJ2-1,ASSLVSYNEQF
.,TRBV28,.,TRBJ2-1,ASSFRPVYNEQF
.,TRBV4-1,.,TRBJ2-2,ASSPRQRANTGELF
.,TRBV4-3,.,TRBJ2-7,ASSQGWGNPYEQY
.,TRBV16,once,TRBJ1-2,ASSQTPGGSGYGYT
.,TRBV16,.,TRBJ2-3,ASSHQGTDTQY
.,TRBV5-4,.,TRBJ2-3,ASSLVPGSDTQY
.,TRBV27,once,TRBJ2-2,ASSLRANTGELF
TRBD1,TRBV7-9,few,TRBJ1-4,ASSWTGADEKLF
TRBD1,TRBV15,.,TRBJ2-1,ATRPDRVSNEQF
.,TRBV10-3,.,TRBJ1-4,AISESYGGLATNEKLF
TRBD2,TRBV29-1,few,TRBJ2-3,SVAGTTHTDTQY
.,TRBV5-4,.,TRBJ2-7,ASSLGGWEQY
.,TRBV9,.,TRBJ2-1,ASTRGGSSYNEQF
TRBD1,TRBV6-5,.,TRBJ2-1,ASSGQGDTYNEQF
TRBD1,TRBV2,.,TRBJ2-7,ASSDRDRVHEQY
.,TRBV27,once,TRBJ2-7,ASTNGGSGYEQY
TRBD2,TRBV29-1,once,TRBJ2-3,SVEQNWTSGRAGADTQY
.,TRBV9,.,TRBJ1-2,ASSVGGTNYGYT
.,TRBV6-5,.,TRBJ2-7,ASSYWQGTYEQY
.,TRBV6-5,.,TRBJ1-1,ASSYGTGGAF
.,TRBV5-1,.,TRBJ1-3,ASRRLASGNTIY
TRBD2,TRBV5-1,.,TRBJ2-1,ASSWGTSGNDNEQF
TRBD1,TRBV9,.,TRBJ2-3,ASSAQGGTDTQY
.,TRBV6-1,.,TRBJ1-5,ASRLWPDQPQH
TRBD2,TRBV6-6,.,TRBJ2-7,ASSLTSGRSYEQY
TRBD1,TRBV7-9,.,TRBJ1-1,ASTSTEGAGEAF
.,TRBV19,.,TRBJ2-1,ASSIGPLGLRGNEQF
.,TRBV5-6,once,TRBJ1-1,ASSYGQHTEAF
.,TRBV10-2,.,TRBJ2-1,ASLEGHEQF
.,TRBV19,.,TRBJ2-7,ASSIYGGYEQY
TRBD2,TRBV29-1,.,TRBJ2-2,SVEGPSGSKTGELF
.,TRBV27,.,TRBJ2-7,ASTLKGGVKYEQY